This entry concerns a single TCR beta chain. Its antigen is unidentified. The PCR ran on 60 Vbeta and 13 Jbeta primers. Libraries were prepared by immunoSEQ multiplex PCR; TCRdb keeps only in-frame clonotypes and omits some of them. This table has under 150,000 clones, roughly 80% appearing once. This sample was included in a study of cytomegalovirus exposure and HLA in healthy donors. Study details: A data release that came early held tens of millions of unique TCRs from HLA-typed donors.

Whole-study findings and limits: Listed as cytomegalovirus-associated were roughly 180 TCR beta chains. Later analysis identified a missense DCLRE1C variant that was linked to TCR beta V- and J-gene trimming. Highest at DRB1 and lowest at HLA-C, TCR association rates differed among HLA loci in a later analysis.

The sequencing input was PBMCs. The sequence derives from a girl aged 2 to 10 in good health and CMV-seronegative.

This chain's CDR3 is CASRAGTGVQGEQFF. CDR3 coding DNA: TGTGCCAGCAGGGCCGGGACAGGGGTGCAGGGTGAGCAGTTCTTC. The gene calls are TRBV2 and TRBJ2-1; 10 bases fit TRBD1. The V gene's germline CDR1 is SNHLY and CDR2 FYNNEI. The CDR3 extends over 15 amino acids. Trimming at V came to 6 bases and at J to 9 bases, leaving 11 bases not matched to a gene.